This TCR beta chain was sequenced for a study of blood T cell repertoires in COVID-19. Study details: Samples of COVID-19 (acute and convalescent) were obtained from the United States, Italy and Spain. In each case, the material was cDNA or gDNA derived from T cells, B-cell-depleted T cells, or PBMCs.

This CDR3 is 14 amino acids long. Germline lookup yields CDR1 LNHDA and CDR2 SQIVND (reference sequence). Unmatched junction bases numbered 5, after V lost 5 bases and J lost 5 bases. As originally analysed: For nucleated cells, counts were estimated from reference gene primer amplification. Repertoires were generated with immunoSEQ multiplex PCR, while TCRdb's copy carries only in-frame clones and drops some. The DNA gave D and trimming, while V, J and clone size come from that table. The sample carries about 100,000 clones, over 80% recorded once. The TCR originated in a man aged 50 or older with active or convalescent COVID-19. V usage is TRBV19 and J usage is TRBJ1-2; 10 bases agree with TRBD1. Material for sequencing was peripheral blood. For the CDR3, the DNA is TGTGCCAGTAGTCCGGGACAGGGGCTTTATGGCTACACCTTC. Its protein is CASSPGQGLYGYTF.